This T cell receptor beta chain was recorded in a study of patients and donors after allogeneic stem cell transplantation. TCRdb analysed the RT-PCR reads with MiXCR anew, one entry per CDR3 protein. The data contain roughly 940,000 distinct CDR3 sequences, approximately 19% of them singletons. There are a few counts of this clonotype. CDR3 size: 11 residues. Per germline, CDR1 MNHEY and CDR2 SVGAGI. The germline V and J ends were trimmed by 5 bases and 9 bases, with 7 bases remaining between them. This sequence was found in a human donor who was either an allogeneic HSCT recipient or a stem cell or donor lymphocyte infusion donor (not recorded which). It is not recorded whose cells these are; they may come from a transplant donor. Sequencing was performed on blood, either unsorted or a sorted T cell fraction (not recorded which). The chain is built from TRBV6-5 and TRBJ2-2, with D unresolved. CDR3 in DNA: TGTGCCAGCAGTCAGGACCGGGAGCTGTTTTTT. Translated: CASSQDRELFF.